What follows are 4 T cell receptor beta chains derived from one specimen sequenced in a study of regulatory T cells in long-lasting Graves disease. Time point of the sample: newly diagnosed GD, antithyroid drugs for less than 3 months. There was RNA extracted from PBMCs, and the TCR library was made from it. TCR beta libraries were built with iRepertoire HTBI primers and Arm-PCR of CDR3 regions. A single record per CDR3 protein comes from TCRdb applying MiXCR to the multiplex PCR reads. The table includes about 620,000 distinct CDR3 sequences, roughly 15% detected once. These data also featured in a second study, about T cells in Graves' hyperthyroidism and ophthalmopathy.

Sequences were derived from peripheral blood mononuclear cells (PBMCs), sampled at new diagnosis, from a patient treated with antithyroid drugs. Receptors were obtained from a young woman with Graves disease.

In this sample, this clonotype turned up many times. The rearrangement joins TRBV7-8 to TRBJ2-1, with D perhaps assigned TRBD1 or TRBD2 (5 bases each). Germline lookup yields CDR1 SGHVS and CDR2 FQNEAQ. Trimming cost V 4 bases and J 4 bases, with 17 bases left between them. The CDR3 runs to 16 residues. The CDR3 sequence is CASSYPQGSGYNEQFF. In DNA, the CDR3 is TGTGCCAGCAGCTACCCCCAGGGCAGCGGTTACAATGAGCAGTTCTTC.

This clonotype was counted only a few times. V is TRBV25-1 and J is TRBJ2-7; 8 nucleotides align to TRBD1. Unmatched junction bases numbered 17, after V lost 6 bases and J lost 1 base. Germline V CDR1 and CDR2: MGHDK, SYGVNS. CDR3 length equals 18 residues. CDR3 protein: CASRDDRGLRESSYEQYF. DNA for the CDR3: TGTGCCAGCAGAGATGACAGGGGACTTCGGGAGTCATCCTACGAGCAGTACTTC.

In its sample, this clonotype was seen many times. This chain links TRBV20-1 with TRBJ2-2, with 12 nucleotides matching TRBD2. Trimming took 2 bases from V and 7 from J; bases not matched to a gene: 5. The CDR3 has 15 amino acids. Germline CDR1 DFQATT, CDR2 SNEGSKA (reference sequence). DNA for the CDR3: TGCAGTGCTAGATGGCTAGCGGGAGGGGGCGGGGAGCTGTTTTTT. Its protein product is CSARWLAGGGGELFF.

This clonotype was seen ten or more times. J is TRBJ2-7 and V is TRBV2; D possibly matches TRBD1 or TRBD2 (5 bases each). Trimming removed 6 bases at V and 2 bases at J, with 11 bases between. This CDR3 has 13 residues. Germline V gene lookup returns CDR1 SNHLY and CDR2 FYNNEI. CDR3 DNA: TGTGCCAGCAGGGAGGACACCGCCTACGAGCAGTACTTC. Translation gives CASREDTAYEQYF.